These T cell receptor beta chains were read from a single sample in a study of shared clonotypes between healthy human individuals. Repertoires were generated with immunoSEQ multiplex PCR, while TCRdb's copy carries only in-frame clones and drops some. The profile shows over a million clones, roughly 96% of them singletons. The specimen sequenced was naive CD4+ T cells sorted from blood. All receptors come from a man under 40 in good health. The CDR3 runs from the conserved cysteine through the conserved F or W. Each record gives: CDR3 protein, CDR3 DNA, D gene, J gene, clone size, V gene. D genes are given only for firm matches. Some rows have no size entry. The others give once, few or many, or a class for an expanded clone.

CDR3 protein: CASSLLGLAGSTDTQYF; CDR3 DNA: TGTGCCAGCAGTTTACTGGGGCTAGCGGGAAGCACAGATACGCAGTATTTT; D gene: TRBD2; J gene: TRBJ2-3; clone size: -; V gene: TRBV28
CDR3 protein: CASTSGSTGELFF; CDR3 DNA: TGTGCCAGCACTAGCGGGAGCACCGGGGAGCTGTTTTTT; D gene: TRBD2; J gene: TRBJ2-2; clone size: once; V gene: TRBV28
CDR3 protein: CASSLSPGREYNEQFF; CDR3 DNA: TGTGCCAGCAGCCTTAGCCCCGGGAGGGAATACAATGAGCAGTTCTTC; D gene: TRBD2; J gene: TRBJ2-1; clone size: once; V gene: TRBV11-3
CDR3 protein: CASSPHSGRTYEQYF; CDR3 DNA: TGTGCCAGCAGTCCCCATAGCGGGCGGACCTACGAGCAGTACTTC; D gene: TRBD2; J gene: TRBJ2-7; clone size: -; V gene: TRBV6-5
CDR3 protein: CASRPSRTGVFGYTF; CDR3 DNA: TGTGCCAGCAGGCCTTCTAGAACAGGGGTGTTTGGCTACACCTTC; D gene: TRBD1; J gene: TRBJ1-2; clone size: -; V gene: TRBV6-1
CDR3 protein: CATRRETDTQYF; CDR3 DNA: TGTGCCACCAGAAGGGAGACAGATACGCAGTATTTT; D gene: -; J gene: TRBJ2-3; clone size: once; V gene: TRBV6-5
CDR3 protein: CASSPGTGGYDEQFF; CDR3 DNA: TGTGCCAGCAGCCCCGGGACAGGGGGTTACGATGAGCAGTTCTTC; D gene: TRBD1; J gene: TRBJ2-1; clone size: -; V gene: TRBV9
CDR3 protein: CASSPLPTTDTQYF; CDR3 DNA: TGCGCCAGCAGCCCCCTCCCAACGACAGATACGCAGTATTTT; D gene: -; J gene: TRBJ2-3; clone size: once; V gene: TRBV5-1
CDR3 protein: CASSQDFRDEKLFF; CDR3 DNA: TGTGCCAGCAGCCAAGATTTTCGGGATGAAAAACTGTTTTTT; D gene: -; J gene: TRBJ1-4; clone size: -; V gene: TRBV14
CDR3 protein: CASRDEARGAYEQYF; CDR3 DNA: TGTGCCAGCAGAGATGAGGCCAGGGGCGCCTACGAGCAGTACTTC; D gene: -; J gene: TRBJ2-7; clone size: -; V gene: TRBV11-2
CDR3 protein: CASKLTPLANYGYTF; CDR3 DNA: TGTGCCAGCAAGCTTACCCCACTAGCTAACTATGGCTACACCTTC; D gene: -; J gene: TRBJ1-2; clone size: once; V gene: TRBV6-5
CDR3 protein: CASSLQGRNTEAFF; CDR3 DNA: TGTGCCAGCAGTTTACAGGGGAGGAACACTGAAGCTTTCTTT; D gene: -; J gene: TRBJ1-1; clone size: -; V gene: TRBV27
CDR3 protein: CASSLVGGNEKLFF; CDR3 DNA: TGCGCCAGCAGCTTGGTGGGGGGTAATGAAAAACTGTTTTTT; D gene: -; J gene: TRBJ1-4; clone size: once; V gene: TRBV5-1
CDR3 protein: CASSPFSSATSTDTQYF; CDR3 DNA: TGTGCCAGCTCACCCTTCTCTAGCGCCACTAGCACAGATACGCAGTATTTT; D gene: -; J gene: TRBJ2-3; clone size: -; V gene: TRBV18
CDR3 protein: CASSLGGGQGGYEQYF; CDR3 DNA: TGTGCCAGCAGCTTAGGAGGAGGACAGGGGGGATACGAGCAGTACTTC; D gene: TRBD1; J gene: TRBJ2-7; clone size: once; V gene: TRBV7-9
CDR3 protein: CASSSTSGSYNEQFF; CDR3 DNA: TGTGCCAGCAGCTCGACTAGCGGGTCCTACAATGAGCAGTTCTTC; D gene: TRBD2; J gene: TRBJ2-1; clone size: -; V gene: TRBV7-3
CDR3 protein: CASSLGLSVTSSYNEQFF; CDR3 DNA: TGCGCCAGCAGCTTGGGGCTGTCGGTGACTAGCAGCTACAATGAGCAGTTCTTC; D gene: TRBD2; J gene: TRBJ2-1; clone size: -; V gene: TRBV5-1
CDR3 protein: CASRETGEEKLFF; CDR3 DNA: TGTGCCAGCAGGGAGACAGGGGAGGAAAAACTGTTTTTT; D gene: TRBD1; J gene: TRBJ1-4; clone size: -; V gene: TRBV28
CDR3 protein: CASSPGTSFIEQFF; CDR3 DNA: TGCGCCAGCAGCCCCGGGACTAGCTTCATTGAGCAGTTCTTC; D gene: TRBD2; J gene: TRBJ2-1; clone size: -; V gene: TRBV5-1
CDR3 protein: CASSPMFGELFF; CDR3 DNA: TGTGCCAGCAGTCCCATGTTCGGGGAGCTGTTTTTT; D gene: -; J gene: TRBJ2-2; clone size: once; V gene: TRBV6-5
CDR3 protein: CAVAGSSYEQYF; CDR3 DNA: TGTGCTGTGGCGGGTTCTTCCTACGAGCAGTACTTC; D gene: -; J gene: TRBJ2-7; clone size: -; V gene: TRBV28
CDR3 protein: CASTALGFSGRKFF; CDR3 DNA: TGTGCCAGCACCGCCTTGGGCTTTAGCGGGAGGAAGTTCTTC; D gene: TRBD2; J gene: TRBJ2-1; clone size: -; V gene: TRBV7-9
CDR3 protein: CASSSAGGVYEQYF; CDR3 DNA: TGTGCCAGCAGCTCGGCGGGAGGAGTCTACGAGCAGTACTTC; D gene: TRBD2; J gene: TRBJ2-7; clone size: -; V gene: TRBV13
CDR3 protein: CASSGQGLNYGYTF; CDR3 DNA: TGTGCCAGCAGCGGACAGGGCCTTAACTATGGCTACACCTTC; D gene: TRBD1; J gene: TRBJ1-2; clone size: -; V gene: TRBV27
CDR3 protein: CSASTGYGYTF; CDR3 DNA: TGCAGTGCTTCAACCGGCTATGGCTACACCTTC; D gene: -; J gene: TRBJ1-2; clone size: -; V gene: TRBV20-1
CDR3 protein: CASSLENMGVTEAFF; CDR3 DNA: TGTGCCAGCAGCTTAGAGAACATGGGAGTCACTGAAGCTTTCTTT; D gene: -; J gene: TRBJ1-1; clone size: -; V gene: TRBV7-2
CDR3 protein: CASSGVGQETQYF; CDR3 DNA: TGTGCCAGCTCGGGGGTTGGACAAGAGACCCAGTACTTC; D gene: -; J gene: TRBJ2-5; clone size: -; V gene: TRBV11-3
CDR3 protein: CASSVGGSGANYGYTF; CDR3 DNA: TGTGCCAGCAGCGTAGGTGGTTCAGGGGCAAACTATGGCTACACCTTC; D gene: -; J gene: TRBJ1-2; clone size: -; V gene: TRBV9
CDR3 protein: CASSLLTSGIYEQYF; CDR3 DNA: TGTGCCAGCAGTCTCCTGACTAGCGGGATATACGAGCAGTACTTC; D gene: TRBD2; J gene: TRBJ2-7; clone size: -; V gene: TRBV27
CDR3 protein: CASSPTRLSYNEQFF; CDR3 DNA: TGTGCCAGCTCACCAACAAGGCTTTCCTACAATGAGCAGTTCTTC; D gene: -; J gene: TRBJ2-1; clone size: -; V gene: TRBV18
CDR3 protein: CASSPLEARGELFF; CDR3 DNA: TGTGCCAGCAGTCCCTTAGAAGCAAGGGGGGAGCTGTTTTTT; D gene: -; J gene: TRBJ2-2; clone size: -; V gene: TRBV6-1
CDR3 protein: CASSYGTLQYEQYF; CDR3 DNA: TGTGCCAGCAGCTACGGGACTCTGCAGTACGAGCAGTACTTC; D gene: -; J gene: TRBJ2-7; clone size: -; V gene: TRBV11-2
CDR3 protein: CASTQAGQLTETQYF; CDR3 DNA: TGCGCCAGCACCCAAGCGGGACAGTTGACAGAGACCCAGTACTTC; D gene: -; J gene: TRBJ2-5; clone size: -; V gene: TRBV5-1